This T cell receptor beta chain was sequenced for a study of blood T cell repertoires in COVID-19. This clone turned up a few times. Libraries were prepared by immunoSEQ multiplex PCR; TCRdb keeps only in-frame clonotypes and omits some of them. Of about 170,000 clones in the sample, more than 75% were seen once. The V end was cut by 5 bases, the J end by 0 bases, with 9 bases between. The germline V gene has CDR1 KGHDR and CDR2 SFDVKD. The CDR3 contains 14 residues. Sequencing was performed on peripheral blood. The receptor was derived from a man between 18 and 29 years old with active or convalescent COVID-19. The chain uses TRBV24-1 and TRBJ1-2; no firm D call. The CDR3 is CATSGVSSNYGYTF. Written as DNA, the CDR3 is TGTGCCACCAGTGGCGTGAGCTCTAACTATGGCTACACCTTC.